This T cell receptor beta chain was obtained from a study of OX40 agonist ivuxolimab in advanced cancers. Study-level background: Every 2 weeks, ivuxolimab was infused into the patients intravenously at between 0.01 and 10 mg/kg. People in dose escalation had one of these cancers: hepatocellular carcinoma, melanoma, renal cell or head and neck cancer.

In regard to this clone: Its antigen is as yet unknown.

The CDR3 has 16 amino acids. Unmatched junction bases numbered 9, after V lost 1 base and J lost 4 bases. Per germline, CDR1 SGHKS and CDR2 YYEKEE (reference sequence). Assay: immunoSEQ multiplex PCR; the TCRdb copy retains only in-frame clones and omits some. The sample carries around 70,000 clones, approximately 82% recorded once. Findings and limits, study-wide: Among T cells, CD8+ cells averaged more expanded clones than CD4+ cells. In the expanded peripheral T cells, antigen specificity was never determined.

The sequence was collected from an adult with an advanced solid tumor such as melanoma, head and neck, liver or kidney cancer. The chain links TRBV5-5 to TRBJ1-1; TRBD1 matches at 8 bases. This specimen was CD4+ or CD8+ T cells sorted from blood, taken in a trial of the OX40 agonist ivuxolimab. CDR3 in amino acids: CASSLRTGPLGTEAFF. CDR3 bases: TGTGCCAGCAGCTTGAGGACAGGGCCTCTTGGCACTGAAGCTTTCTTT. The variable domain in full, with the rest retrieved from reference TRBV5-5 and TRBJ1-1, is DAGVTQSPTHLIKTRGQQVTLRCSPISGHKSVSWYQQVLGQGPQFIFQYYEKEERGRGNFPDRFSARQFPNYSSELNVNALLLGDSALYLCASSLRTGPLGTEAFFGQGTRLTVV.